What follows are 9 T cell receptor beta chains derived from one specimen sequenced in a study of neurological immune-mediated disorders. TCRdb re-analysed the 5' RACE reads in MiXCR, keeping a single row per CDR3 protein. This table has 55,000 to 75,000 distinct CDR3 sequences, 2.5% appearing once. Sequenced sample: PBMCs. The source of these receptors is a man in his forties or fifties with multiple sclerosis.

This clonotype has ten or more counts. The V call is TRBV4-3, the J call TRBJ2-7; TRBD1 agrees at 7 bases. The germline CDR1 and CDR2 sequences are LGHNA and YSLEER. The CDR3 contains 14 residues. The J segment lost 5 bases and the V segment lost 4 bases, leaving 8 bases of the junction unmatched. The CDR3 sequence is CASSLAGGFDEQYF. In nucleotides, the CDR3 is TGCGCCAGCAGCCTGGCAGGGGGTTTCGACGAGCAGTACTTC.

This clonotype has at least ten counts. The gene calls are TRBV5-1 and TRBJ1-4; no firm D call. Germline CDR1 reads SGHRS; CDR2 reads YFSETQ. V was trimmed by 0 bases and J by 7 bases, leaving 7 bases between them. The CDR3 has 13 amino acids. The DNA for the CDR3 is TGCGCCAGCAGCTTGGATCGATTTGAAAAACTGTTTTTT. This gives the protein CASSLDRFEKLFF.

This clonotype was seen many times. The J gene is TRBJ2-6, the V gene TRBV7-8; D remains unclear. The CDR3 is 15 residues long. Germline V CDR1 and CDR2: SGHVS, FQNEAQ. V was trimmed by 5 bases and J by 0 bases, leaving 8 bases between them. CDR3 region: CASSLFFSGANVLTF. In nucleotides, the CDR3 is TGTGCCAGCAGCCTATTCTTCTCTGGGGCCAACGTCCTGACTTTC.

This clonotype was seen many times. V is TRBV5-1 and J is TRBJ2-3, with 16 bases fitting TRBD2. Trimming removed 4 bases from V and 2 bases from J; junction bases left unmatched: 10. Germline CDR1 reads SGHRS; CDR2 reads YFSETQ. The CDR3 is 19 residues long. CDR3 nucleotides: TGCGCCAGCAGCAAAGCCGGGACTAGCGGGGGGGCCGCCACAGATACGCAGTATTTT. Its translation: CASSKAGTSGGAATDTQYF.

This clonotype has at least ten counts. This sequence joins TRBV20-1 and TRBJ2-7; D uncertain. This CDR3 contains 15 residues. The ends were cut back, 3 bases at V and 4 bases at J, with 19 bases in the middle. Looked up from germline, CDR1 is DFQATT and CDR2 is SNEGSKA (reference sequence). This CDR3 reads CSASEGPTYVYEQYF. CDR3 bases: TGCAGTGCTAGTGAAGGACCCACCTATGTGTACGAGCAGTACTTC.

This clonotype was seen once. The CDR3 spells CAISPGLAVGTDTQYF. CDR3 in DNA: TGTGCCATCAGTCCGGGACTAGCGGTTGGCACAGATACGCAGTATTTT. The chain links TRBV10-3 to TRBJ2-3; 11 bases map to TRBD2. The CDR3 is 16 amino acids. CDR1 is ENHRY, CDR2 SYGVKD, per germline. The J segment lost 1 base and the V segment lost 5 bases, leaving 5 bases of the junction unmatched.

The V call is TRBV7-3, the J call TRBJ2-2; 9 bases match TRBD2. Germline loops: CDR1 SGHTA, CDR2 FQGTGA. The CDR3 is 20 residues long. V lost 1 base to trimming and J lost 7 bases; unmatched junction nucleotides: 19. The CDR3 DNA is TGTGCCAGCAGCTTAATTTCGGGGAGAGGCCTAGCGGGGAGCGGCGGGGAGCTGTTTTTT. Residues: CASSLISGRGLAGSGGELFF.

This clonotype appeared many times. The CDR3 DNA follows: TGTGCCAGCAGCACCCGGGACAGCTATAGCAATCAGCCCCAGCATTTT. It encodes CASSTRDSYSNQPQHF. The chain couples TRBV5-8 to TRBJ1-5, with 7 bases fitting TRBD1. The V gene end was trimmed by 4 bases and the J gene end by 0 bases; junction bases not matched to a gene: 7. Per germline, CDR1 SGHTS and CDR2 YDEGEE. This CDR3 spans 16 amino acids.

At least ten counts were recorded for this clonotype. This chain connects TRBV20-1 to TRBJ2-4; D is ambiguous. The CDR3 has 14 amino acids. Trimming stripped 6 bases from V and 6 bases from J, with 18 bases between. Germline values: CDR1 DFQATT, CDR2 SNEGSKA (reference sequence). CDR3 nucleotides: TGCAGTGCCGTAGATCGATGGGAACGAAACATTCAGTACTTC. Its translation: CSAVDRWERNIQYF.